Each of the 3 T cell receptor beta chains below was sequenced from the same sample in a study of blood T cells in healthy people across ages. Sample-barcoded 5' priming and a J-beta primer mix drove a second PCR of 7 to 11 cycles. TCRdb reprocessed the 5' RACE reads with MiXCR, giving one entry per CDR3 protein. The table has fewer than 900,000 distinct CDR3 sequences, around 46% seen once. What was sequenced was blood. These receptor sequences come from a woman in her sixties or seventies in good health.

V and J are TRBV20-1 and TRBJ2-7, with D perhaps being TRBD1 or TRBD2 (5 bases each). This CDR3 spans 15 amino acids. The ends were cut back, 0 bases at V and 5 bases at J, with 17 bases in the middle. CDR1 is DFQATT and CDR2 is SNEGSKA in the germline V gene (reference sequence). The CDR3 nucleotides read TGCAGTGCTAGAGATTCGGGGCATCTGGAGGACGAGCAGTACTTC. Protein product: CSARDSGHLEDEQYF.

Only a few counts were recorded for this clonotype. V gene TRBV28 combines with J gene TRBJ2-3; 8 bases match TRBD2. J gave up 6 bases and V 7 bases, and 3 bases lay outside the gene matches. CDR3 length: 12 residues. Germline lookup yields CDR1 MDHEN and CDR2 SYDVKM. The CDR3 sequence is CASTAGGDTQYF. DNA for the CDR3: TGTGCCAGCACCGCGGGGGGCGATACGCAGTATTTT.

This clonotype was seen once. V is TRBV3-1 and J is TRBJ2-2; perhaps D is TRBD1 or TRBD2 (5 bases each). This CDR3 has 15 amino acids. Germline V gene sequence: CDR1 LGHDT, CDR2 YNNKEL (reference sequence). Trimming left V 1 base short and J 4 bases short, with 10 bases between. The CDR3 nucleotides read TGTGCCAGCAGCCAAGCTAGCAGGGCCACCGGGGAGCTGTTTTTT. This gives the protein CASSQASRATGELFF.